The rows below give T cell receptor beta chains drawn from one sample of a study of patients and donors after allogeneic stem cell transplantation. TCRdb reanalysed the RT-PCR reads using MiXCR and keeps one entry per CDR3 protein. Counted here are fewer than 500,000 distinct CDR3 sequences, approximately 16% occurring once; the ten biggest clones make up around 7.2%. Source material: blood, either unsorted or a sorted T cell fraction (not recorded which). The receptor source for this set is a human donor who was either an allogeneic HSCT recipient or a stem cell or donor lymphocyte infusion donor (not recorded which). It is not recorded whose cells these are; they may come from a transplant donor. Each CDR3 is given with its conserved first and last residue. The D gene is left open where the match is weak. Some rows mark clone size as missing; the rest say once, few, many or name a class of expanded clone.

D,V,J,size,CDR3,DNA
-,TRBV6-5,TRBJ1-4,-,CASSWSGVVEKLFF,TGTGCCAGCAGTTGGTCAGGGGTAGTGGAAAAACTGTTTTTT
TRBD1,TRBV4-1,TRBJ2-7,few,CASSQVRGQRLSYEQYF,TGCGCCAGCAGCCAAGTAAGGGGACAGCGCCTCTCCTACGAGCAGTACTTC
-,TRBV24-1,TRBJ1-4,few,CATEGWDEKLFF,TGTGCCACGGAGGGTTGGGATGAAAAACTGTTTTTT
-,TRBV12-3/TRBV12-4,TRBJ2-7,-,CASSFGQRFSYEQYF,TGTGCCAGCAGTTTTGGACAGAGGTTCTCCTACGAGCAGTACTTC
-,TRBV12-3/TRBV12-4,TRBJ1-5,-,CASSPLAIRNQPQHF,TGTGCCAGCAGCCCTTTAGCCATCCGCAATCAGCCCCAGCATTTT
-,TRBV20-1,TRBJ1-5,-,CSATGHPSNQPQHF,TGCAGTGCTACGGGACACCCTAGCAATCAGCCCCAGCATTTT
-,TRBV4-3,TRBJ2-7,-,CASSQEALFGYEQYF,TGCGCCAGCAGCCAAGAGGCTCTCTTCGGCTACGAGCAGTACTTC
TRBD1,TRBV25-1,TRBJ2-1,-,CASSAPSRDRVYNEQFF,TGTGCCAGCAGTGCCCCCAGCCGGGACAGGGTCTACAATGAGCAGTTCTTC
-,TRBV4-1,TRBJ2-7,few,CASSPRNGGGSPYEQYF,TGCGCCAGCAGCCCCAGAAACGGAGGGGGCTCCCCCTACGAGCAGTACTTC
TRBD2,TRBV19,TRBJ2-7,many,CASSRLAGSYEQYF,TGTGCCAGCAGCCGACTAGCGGGGTCCTACGAGCAGTACTTC
-,TRBV10-3,TRBJ1-2,-,CAISESGVHYGYTF,TGTGCCATCAGTGAGTCAGGGGTTCACTATGGCTACACCTTC
-,TRBV19,TRBJ1-1,-,CASSMAPGTEAFF,TGTGCCAGTAGTATGGCGCCGGGCACTGAAGCTTTCTTT
-,TRBV4-3,TRBJ2-7,few,CASSQDRRDYEQYF,TGCGCCAGCAGCCAAGATAGACGGGACTACGAGCAGTACTTC
-,TRBV12-3/TRBV12-4,TRBJ2-5,-,CASAKTRVGETQYF,TGTGCCAGCGCAAAGACTAGGGTTGGTGAGACCCAGTACTTC
-,TRBV10-3,TRBJ1-1,few,CATIGGTEAFF,TGTGCCACCATAGGGGGCACTGAAGCTTTCTTT
-,TRBV6-1,TRBJ1-5,few,CASSEVGVRGNQPQHF,TGTGCCAGCAGTGAAGTCGGGGTCCGAGGCAATCAGCCCCAGCATTTT
-,TRBV5-1,TRBJ2-3,-,CASSAPRETTDTQYF,TGCGCCAGCAGTGCTCCCAGGGAAACTACAGATACGCAGTATTTT
TRBD2,TRBV20-1,TRBJ2-2,-,CSARGRGVDTGELFF,TGCAGTGCTAGAGGCCGGGGGGTGGACACCGGGGAGCTGTTTTTT
-,TRBV5-5,TRBJ1-1,-,CASSLGGLKIEAFF,TGTGCCAGCAGCTTGGGGGGGCTGAAGATTGAAGCTTTCTTT
TRBD2,TRBV29-1,TRBJ2-5,-,CSVEGVTSGQETQYF,TGCAGCGTTGAAGGTGTGACTAGCGGGCAAGAGACCCAGTACTTC
TRBD1,TRBV3-1,TRBJ2-1,-,CASSLEGTGSNEQFF,TGTGCCAGCAGCTTAGAAGGGACAGGGAGCAATGAGCAGTTCTTC
-,TRBV20-1,TRBJ2-3,-,CSAAHISGHLTDTQYF,TGCAGTGCCGCTCACATAAGCGGACATCTAACAGATACGCAGTATTTT
TRBD1,TRBV7-2,TRBJ2-5,few,CASSLEGTDQETQYF,TGTGCCAGCAGCTTAGAGGGGACAGACCAAGAGACCCAGTACTTC
-,TRBV13,TRBJ2-5,-,CASSPEGEQYQETQYF,TGTGCCAGCAGCCCCGAGGGAGAACAGTACCAAGAGACCCAGTACTTC
-,TRBV6-1,TRBJ2-2,few,CASTPRQNTGELFF,TGTGCCAGCACCCCCAGGCAGAACACCGGGGAGCTGTTTTTT
TRBD1,TRBV6-2/TRBV6-3,TRBJ2-7,-,CASSFLDRLYEQYF,TGTGCCAGCAGTTTTCTGGACAGGCTCTACGAGCAGTACTTC
-,TRBV12-3/TRBV12-4,TRBJ1-6,many,CASSRQYNSPLHF,TGTGCCAGCAGTAGACAGTATAATTCACCCCTCCACTTT
-,TRBV12-3/TRBV12-4,TRBJ2-7,-,CASTQETGSYEQYF,TGTGCCAGCACTCAGGAGACAGGTTCCTACGAGCAGTACTTC
-,TRBV5-1,TRBJ2-5,many,CASSYESGIQETQYF,TGCGCCAGCAGCTACGAGTCAGGGATCCAAGAGACCCAGTACTTC
-,TRBV12-3/TRBV12-4,TRBJ1-2,few,CASSLTRESGYTF,TGTGCCAGCAGTTTAACCAGGGAAAGCGGCTACACCTTC
TRBD1,TRBV3-1,TRBJ1-1,-,CASSQVSGQGNTEAFF,TGTGCCAGCAGCCAAGTTTCTGGACAGGGGAACACTGAAGCTTTCTTT
-,TRBV7-3,TRBJ2-1,many,CASSPSPYNEQFF,TGTGCCAGCAGCCCTAGCCCCTACAATGAGCAGTTCTTC
TRBD2,TRBV6-5,TRBJ2-2,few,CASSYVSGEGGELFF,TGTGCCAGCAGTTACGTTTCCGGGGAGGGCGGGGAGCTGTTTTTT
-,TRBV5-1,TRBJ2-5,few,CASRDGNRLETQYF,TGCGCCAGCAGGGACGGGAATCGGCTTGAGACCCAGTACTTC
-,TRBV28,TRBJ2-7,many,CASSPQGGPYEQYF,TGTGCCAGCAGCCCACAGGGGGGGCCCTACGAGCAGTACTTC
-,TRBV20-1,TRBJ1-1,few,CSARSDRIEAFF,TGCAGTGCTAGATCCGACAGGATTGAAGCTTTCTTT
TRBD1,TRBV11-3,TRBJ1-4,-,CASSRTGGEKLFF,TGTGCCAGCAGCCGGACAGGGGGAGAAAAACTGTTTTTT
-,TRBV20-1,TRBJ2-7,few,CSASGQVNYEQYF,TGCAGTGCTAGCGGGCAGGTCAACTACGAGCAGTACTTC
-,TRBV20-1,TRBJ2-1,-,CSARDLRAALSYNEQFF,TGCAGTGCTAGAGATCTGAGGGCAGCTCTATCCTACAATGAGCAGTTCTTC
-,TRBV3-1,TRBJ2-5,few,CASSQEWETQYF,TGTGCCAGCAGCCAAGAGTGGGAGACCCAGTACTTC
TRBD1,TRBV7-2,TRBJ2-3,-,CASSLGQGDTQYF,TGTGCCAGCAGCTTAGGACAGGGCGATACGCAGTATTTT
-,TRBV5-1,TRBJ2-3,few,CATPGNSPDTQYF,TGCGCCACCCCTGGCAACAGTCCAGATACGCAGTATTTT
TRBD1,TRBV6-5,TRBJ1-2,-,CASSYDWTGAVCTF,TGTGCCAGCAGTTACGACTGGACAGGCGCGGTCTGCACCTTC
-,TRBV7-9,TRBJ2-7,few,CASSSGTRGYEQYF,TGTGCCAGCAGCTCGGGGACACGGGGCTACGAGCAGTACTTC